The 3 T cell receptor beta chains below were found in one sample sequenced in a study of immune evolution from preneoplasia to lung adenocarcinoma (dated by TCRdb to about 2021). Library construction relied on the immunoSEQ multiplex PCR assay. The source is immuneACCESS, and TCRdb retained only in-frame sequences with V and J called. Part of the clones is not carried over; for the studies checked, unresolved V genes explain less than half of this, and the remainder is unexplained. This sample holds 4,000 to 4,500 clones; roughly 88% were observed only once. The ten largest clones take up almost 4% of the sample. The sequenced sample was FFPE minimally invasive lung adenocarcinoma tissue. The sample's cell subset or site label, in plain terms: micro-invasive lung adenocarcinoma (MIA). Receptors originate from a donor aged 70 or older with lung adenocarcinoma.

DNA of the CDR3: TGTGCCAGCTCCCCCGTTGGGGCCCACTCTGGGGCCAACGTCCTGACTTTC. This translates into CASSPVGAHSGANVLTF. The chain carries TRBV6-4 and TRBJ2-6, with D tentatively TRBD1 (5 bases). The germline gives CDR1 MRHNA, CDR2 SNTAGT. V lost 8 bases to trimming and J lost 0 bases, with 17 bases between them. CDR3 size: 17 residues.

This chain uses TRBV19 with TRBJ1-1, with D possibly TRBD1 on 6 matching bases. With 6 bases removed from V and 4 bases from J, the gap between germline ends came to 12 bases. The germline V gene encodes CDR1 LNHDA and CDR2 SQIVND (reference sequence). The CDR3 is 13 residues long. The CDR3 loop is CASRVGGGTEAFF. The CDR3 region has the DNA TGTGCCAGTAGGGTTGGAGGGGGCACTGAAGCTTTCTTT.

This clone was seen once. For the CDR3, the DNA is TGTGCCAGCAGCTTAGAGCGAGGGTATGGCTACACCTTC. As protein: CASSLERGYGYTF. This sequence joins TRBV11-3 and TRBJ1-2; no firm D call. CDR3 length: 13 residues. The germline gives CDR1 SGHNT, CDR2 YENEEA. V lost 0 bases, J lost 5 bases, and 7 bases lay in between.